These 23 T cell receptor beta chains came from one sample sequenced in a study of blood T cell repertoires in COVID-19. TCRdb keeps only in-frame clones here, not all; method: immunoSEQ multiplex PCR. Here the sample spans under 200,000 clones, roughly 90% being singletons. Sequencing was done on a sample of PBMCs or T cells enriched from blood (not recorded which). The receptors shown here come from a woman under 30 who had recovered from COVID-19.

The rearrangement joins TRBV28 to TRBJ2-2, with TRBD1 as a possible D gene (5 bases). Trimming stripped 5 bases from V and 4 bases from J, with 14 bases between. Germline CDR1 is MDHEN and CDR2 is SYDVKM. The length of the CDR3 is 15 residues. CDR3 sequence: CASSPDDRPTGELFF. CDR3 bases: TGTGCCAGCAGTCCCGATGACAGACCCACCGGGGAGCTGTTTTTT. The complete variable domain, with remaining parts taken from reference TRBV28 and TRBJ2-2, reads DVKVTQSSRYLVKRTGEKVFLECVQDMDHENMFWYRQDPGLGLRLIYFSYDVKMKEKGDIPEGYSVSREKKERFSLILESASTNQTSMYLCASSPDDRPTGELFFGEGSRLTVL.

This clone was seen once. The junction departs from germline at one end; a sequencing error may be responsible. The V and J genes are TRBV2 and TRBJ2-1; 7 nucleotides match TRBD2. Germline loops: CDR1 SNHLY, CDR2 FYNNEI. CDR3 size: 16 residues. The CDR3 region has the DNA TGTGCCAGCAGTGAAGCTCAAGCGGGGACCTACATTGAGCAGTTCTTC. Protein sequence: CASSEAQAGTYIEQFF. The full variable domain, in which reference TRBV2 and TRBJ2-1 provide the parts outside the CDR3, is EPEVTQTPSHQVTQMGQEVILRCVPISNHLYFYWYRQILGQKVEFLVSFYNNEISEKSEIFDDQFSVERPDGSNFTLKIRSTKLEDSAMYFCASSEAQAGTYIEQFFGPGTRLTVL.

This chain links TRBV12-3 or TRBV12-4 with TRBJ1-5, with D unclear. Trimming took 5 bases from V and 7 from J, leaving 9 bases between them. This CDR3 region has 12 residues. The CDR3 nucleotides are TGTGCCAGCAGTCCCTGGGAGCAGCCCCAGCATTTT. Translating it yields CASSPWEQPQHF.

CDR3 coding DNA: TGTGCCAGCAGTGCCGACAGGGGCGGATGGCCCCAGCATTTT. Residues: CASSADRGGWPQHF. This chain joins TRBV27 and TRBJ1-5; 8 nucleotides match TRBD1. Looked up from germline, CDR1 is MNHEY and CDR2 is SMNVEV (reference sequence). Trimming at V came to 5 bases and at J to 9 bases, leaving 9 bases not matched to a gene. This CDR3 has 14 residues.

This sequence joins TRBV27 and TRBJ1-1; TRBD1 matches at 8 bases. V shed 7 bases and J 4 bases; nucleotides not matched to a gene: 5. CDR1 MNHEY and CDR2 SMNVEV come from the germline V gene (reference sequence). This CDR3 spans 13 amino acids. CDR3 region: CASTGQGGTEAFF. Written as DNA, the CDR3 is TGTGCCAGCACTGGACAGGGTGGCACTGAAGCTTTCTTT.

This chain links TRBV28 with TRBJ2-7; possibly TRBD1 for D (6 bases). Trimming stripped 2 bases from V and 6 bases from J, with 14 bases between. CDR3 size: 14 residues. Germline values: CDR1 MDHEN, CDR2 SYDVKM. The CDR3 DNA reads as TGTGCCAGCAGTTTAAGTGAGGACAGCCCCGAGCAGTACTTC. Translation gives CASSLSEDSPEQYF.

The gene calls are TRBV2 and TRBJ1-1; D perhaps matches TRBD1 (6 bases). CDR3 size: 12 residues. Germline lookup yields CDR1 SNHLY and CDR2 FYNNEI. Trimming cost V 4 bases and J 8 bases, with 11 bases left between them. CDR3 residues: CASSGQEKEAFF. In DNA, the CDR3 is TGTGCCAGCAGTGGACAGGAAAAAGAAGCTTTCTTT.

This clone came up a few times. J is TRBJ1-1 and V is TRBV5-1; 9 bases line up with TRBD1. V gave up 1 base and J gave up 6 bases; unmatched junction bases: 4. The CDR3 length is 14 residues. In germline, CDR1 is SGHRS, CDR2 YFSETQ. The CDR3 region has the DNA TGCGCCAGCAGCTTGTCGACAGGGGGGTCTGAAGCTTTCTTT. It specifies CASSLSTGGSEAFF.

The chain links TRBV6-5 to TRBJ1-2; the D gene is possibly TRBD1 (5 bases). The CDR3 extends over 14 amino acids. Per germline, CDR1 MNHEY and CDR2 SVGAGI. Deletions cut 4 bases from V and 7 bases from J, with 16 bases between. The CDR3 DNA reads TGTGCCAGCAGTTCTTACAGGAGAGTGAGTGGCTACACCTTC. Translating gives CASSSYRRVSGYTF.

This chain links TRBV3-1 (or the pseudogene TRBV3-2) with TRBJ1-1; D gene uncertain. The length of the CDR3 is 14 residues. CDR1 and CDR2 from the germline V gene are LGHDT and YNNKEL (reference sequence). The V and J ends lost 4 bases and 3 bases respectively, with 12 bases between them. The CDR3 loop is CASSPKWADTEAFF. The CDR3 DNA reads TGTGCCAGCAGCCCCAAGTGGGCAGACACTGAAGCTTTCTTT.

Comments on this clone: Distinct nucleotide sequences in the sample also encode this CDR3. The chain combines TRBV9 with TRBJ2-3; 10 bases are shared with TRBD2. Germline CDR1 is SGDLS and CDR2 is YYNGEE. V shed 0 bases, J shed 3 bases, and the junction held 1 base outside the gene matches. The CDR3 sequence is 15 residues long. The CDR3 sequence: CASSVGLAGTDTQYF. The CDR3 bases are TGTGCCAGCAGCGTAGGACTAGCGGGTACAGATACGCAGTATTTT.

The chain couples TRBV7-9 to TRBJ1-6; possibly TRBD1 for D (6 bases). Germline loops: CDR1 SEHNR, CDR2 FQNEAQ (reference sequence). This CDR3 is 13 amino acids long. The V end was cut by 11 bases, the J end by 0 bases, with 8 bases between. The CDR3, as DNA: TGTGCCGTAGGGGGCTCCTATAATTCACCCCTCCACTTT. Protein: CAVGGSYNSPLHF.

The J gene is TRBJ2-1, the V gene TRBV5-6; 8 positions match TRBD1. V gave up 4 bases and J gave up 10 bases; unmatched junction bases: 4. The CDR3 loop spans 12 amino acids. CDR1 and CDR2 from the germline V gene are SGHDT and YYEEEE. The CDR3 here is CASSPWDREQFF. CDR3 nucleotides: TGTGCCAGCAGCCCATGGGACAGGGAGCAGTTCTTC.

The gene calls are TRBV5-1 and TRBJ1-5; TRBD1 matches 11 bases. The CDR3 extends over 22 amino acids. Germline V gives CDR1 SGHRS, CDR2 YFSETQ. V shed 2 bases and J 0 bases; nucleotides not matched to a gene: 19. CDR3 loop: CASSLGQGALGQGRNSNQPQHF. In DNA form, the CDR3 reads TGCGCCAGCAGCTTAGGACAGGGGGCTCTGGGCCAGGGCAGAAATAGCAATCAGCCCCAGCATTTT.

The J gene is TRBJ1-4, the V gene TRBV6-1, with 7 bases matching TRBD1. Germline values: CDR1 MNHNS, CDR2 SASEGT. This CDR3 comprises 18 residues. V lost 2 bases to trimming and J lost 0 bases; unmatched junction nucleotides: 9. CDR3 in DNA: TGTGCCAGCAGTGAAACTCTAACGGGACAGTCAACTAATGAAAAACTGTTTTTT. Translating gives CASSETLTGQSTNEKLFF.

The CDR3 region is CASRTRGRNEQFF. In DNA, the CDR3 is TGTGCCAGTAGAACCAGGGGGCGCAATGAGCAGTTCTTC. V is TRBV19 and J is TRBJ2-1, with 8 bases identical to TRBD1. The junction had 4 bases not matched to a gene; V was cut back by 6 bases and J by 6 bases. This CDR3 has 13 residues. Germline V gene lookup returns CDR1 LNHDA and CDR2 SQIVND (reference sequence).

This chain connects TRBV18 to TRBJ1-6; D is perhaps TRBD1 (5 bases). V was trimmed by 3 bases and J by 0 bases, leaving 15 bases between them. Looked up from germline, CDR1 is KGHSH and CDR2 is LQKENI. This CDR3 has 18 residues. The DNA of the CDR3 is TGTGCCAGCTCACCGTGGGACTCCTCGAGCTCCTATAATTCACCCCTCCACTTT. This translates into CASSPWDSSSSYNSPLHF.

V gene TRBV10-1 combines with J gene TRBJ1-6, with D tentatively TRBD1 (6 bases). This CDR3 spans 16 amino acids. Trimming removed 4 bases at V and 7 bases at J, with 17 bases between. CDR1 and CDR2 (germline): WNHNN, SYGVQD (reference sequence). The CDR3 DNA is TGCGCCAGCAGTGGGGCTTCGGGGGGCCGAAATTCACCCCTCCACTTT. Translating gives CASSGASGGRNSPLHF.

This clone was seen more than once but under ten times. Other DNA sequences from this sample encode an identical CDR3 as well. V gene TRBV10-3 combines with J gene TRBJ2-3; 7 bases line up with TRBD1. CDR1 and CDR2 from the germline V gene are ENHRY and SYGVKD. The CDR3 contains 13 residues. J lost 4 bases, V lost 2 bases, and 0 bases had no gene match. The CDR3 nucleotides are TGTGCCATCAGTGAGACAGGGGCAGATACGCAGTATTTT. As protein: CAISETGADTQYF.

The genes are TRBV6-5 and TRBJ2-2; 7 nucleotides line up with TRBD1. With V trimmed by 2 bases and J by 5 bases, 8 bases remained unmatched. The length of the CDR3 is 16 residues. Germline V lookup: CDR1 MNHEY, CDR2 SVGAGI. CDR3: CASSYKGGQGTGELFF. Here the CDR3 DNA reads TGTGCCAGCAGTTACAAAGGGGGCCAGGGGACCGGGGAGCTGTTTTTT.

The genes are TRBV28 and TRBJ1-1, with D possibly matching TRBD1 (5 bases). The CDR3 runs to 13 residues. The germline gives CDR1 MDHEN, CDR2 SYDVKM. The ends were cut back, 6 bases at V and 7 bases at J, with 15 bases in the middle. CDR3 loop: CASRGRGGLEAFF. In DNA, the CDR3 is TGTGCCAGCAGGGGGCGAGGTGGCCTTGAAGCTTTCTTT.

The chain combines TRBV12-5 with TRBJ2-3; D call uncertain. In germline, CDR1 is LGHNT, CDR2 FRNRAP. The CDR3 loop spans 12 amino acids. The ends were cut back, 1 base at V and 6 bases at J, with 5 bases in the middle. For the CDR3, the DNA is TGTGCTAGTGGTTTGGGTGCGGATACGCAGTATTTT. Residues: CASGLGADTQYF.

This clone was recorded only once. J is TRBJ1-2 and V is TRBV6-5, with 7 bases matching TRBD1. In germline, CDR1 is MNHEY, CDR2 SVGAGI. V lost 6 bases, J lost 8 bases, and 9 bases stayed unmatched. The CDR3 totals 13 residues. DNA of the CDR3: TGTGCCAGCAGCTCGAACAGGGGAAGGGGCTACACCTTC. It encodes CASSSNRGRGYTF.